This T cell receptor beta chain emerged from a study of T-cell memory formation after mild COVID-19. Study information: Largely, TCR clusters stayed within a single donor. Findings of the study overall: Memory from before infection featured some responding clones, which suggests cross-reactive memory joined. Mainly CM and EM harbored the contracting CD4+ clones; mainly EMRA harbored the CD8+ ones. There was a balanced CD4/CD8 profile in clones contracting day 15 to 85, and later expanders leaned CD4+.

This clonotype came up a few times. The antigen remains unidentified. Using its own MiXCR run on the 5' RACE reads, TCRdb lists one record per CDR3 protein. The sample has around 510,000 distinct CDR3 sequences, 20% to 25% seen once. Per the germline V gene, CDR1 is GTSNPN and CDR2 is SVGIG (reference sequence). V lost 0 bases and J 8 bases, leaving 16 bases between the germline ends. CDR3 length: 14 amino acids. The genes are TRBV30 and TRBJ1-2; D is uncertain. The TCR comes from an adult woman who had mild COVID-19 (a few samples of this study predate the infection). Cell type and time point are not known. Sequences were obtained from PBMCs or a T cell subset sorted from them (not recorded which). The CDR3 DNA reads TGTGCCTGGAGTGTAGTGCCCCTCGGTGGCGGCTACACCTTC. It encodes CAWSVVPLGGGYTF.